In this sample, the clone carrying this T cell receptor (beta chain) turned up a few times. The sample belongs to a study of blood T cell repertoires in COVID-19. Study background: Italy, Spain and the United States were the sources of the convalescent and acute COVID-19 samples. PBMCs, B-cell-depleted T cells, or T cells were the source of the cDNA or gDNA that made up the material.

Germline CDR1 MNHEY, CDR2 SVGAGI. The CDR3 contains 14 residues. Losses at the gene ends were 6 bases for V and 10 bases for J; bases not matched to a gene: 9. TCRdb's table, derived via immunoSEQ multiplex PCR, lists solely in-frame clones and lacks some. The sample lists about 170,000 clones; around 86% were seen once. V is TRBV6-5 and J is TRBJ1-1; 12 bases match TRBD1. Sequenced material: peripheral blood. This clonotype was sampled from a woman older than 75 with COVID-19, enrolled during active disease. The CDR3 region is CASRPGTGGRVAFF. The CDR3 nucleotides are TGTGCCAGCAGACCCGGGACAGGGGGCAGGGTAGCTTTCTTT.